Listed below are T cell receptor beta chains from one sample, sequenced in a study of T cells expressing NK-cell markers. One entry per CDR3 protein, without DNA, is what TCRdb gives after re-calling the 5' RACE reads. Its listing shows roughly 150,000 distinct CDR3 sequences. Material for sequencing was blood T cells: a sorted CD56 or NKG2C T cell subset, CD4+ or CD8+ T cells, or bulk PBMC T cells (not recorded which). The receptor set was obtained from a man aged 18-70 years in good health. Both conserved end residues are part of each CDR3.

v_gene	j_gene	CDR3aa
TRBV7-9	TRBJ2-3	CASSSPSGGPADTQYF
TRBV20-1	TRBJ1-1	CSARAYKNTEAFF
TRBV3-1	TRBJ2-5	CASSQDSLAGGNQETQYF
TRBV6-5	TRBJ2-7	CASSYRTTGVGSYEQYF
TRBV11-2	TRBJ2-3	CASSVGGQGSTDTQYF
TRBV2	TRBJ2-1	CASRPPTWTGEKEQFF
TRBV7-9	TRBJ1-2	CASSFLSGDYGYTF
TRBV7-6	TRBJ2-5	CASSRTIQETQYF
TRBV9	TRBJ1-2	CASSGQRRLYGYTF
TRBV12-3/TRBV12-4	TRBJ2-2	CASSPGRDVWLFF
TRBV20-1	TRBJ1-4	CSASSSPTNEKLFF
TRBV5-6	TRBJ1-1	CASSYVGQGIEAFF
TRBV12-3/TRBV12-4	TRBJ2-3	CASSTRLAGGTDTQYF
TRBV19	TRBJ2-7	CASRATGASYEQYF
TRBV12-3/TRBV12-4	TRBJ2-7	CASSIFRQPKLGEQYF
TRBV25-1	TRBJ2-5	CASSEHDRGETQYF
TRBV20-1	TRBJ2-2	CSASPSGDNTGELFF
TRBV25-1	TRBJ1-6	CASRLGAASPLHF
TRBV14	TRBJ2-5	CASSQDVTAGDGTQYF
TRBV5-1	TRBJ1-4	CASSMEYTTNEKLFF
TRBV12-3/TRBV12-4	TRBJ1-4	CASSSPGQGYEKLFF
TRBV28	TRBJ2-1	CASSLLGQSYNEQFF
TRBV9	TRBJ1-6	CASSGTGNSPLHF
TRBV4-2	TRBJ1-6	CASSQEMIRGSPLHF
TRBV4-2	TRBJ1-4	CASSQDPGGNEKLFF
TRBV6-1	TRBJ2-7	CASRARGTYEQYF
TRBV20-1	TRBJ1-1	CSAPREGLGAFF
TRBV7-8	TRBJ2-7	CASSTRTTPYEQYF
TRBV18	TRBJ2-5	CASSPPRGVETQYF
TRBV19	TRBJ2-5	CASNGVEMETQYF
TRBV6-1	TRBJ2-1	CASSASQEVNEQFF
TRBV29-1	TRBJ2-7	CSVAAGVPYEQYF
TRBV20-1	TRBJ2-3	CSARDPYSTDTQYF
TRBV9	TRBJ1-4	CASSVGTNEKLFF
TRBV5-1	TRBJ1-1	CASSLEIQGANTEAFF
TRBV18	TRBJ2-7	CASSPPDSYEQYF
TRBV19	TRBJ2-5	CASSTGTGRPQETQYF
TRBV15	TRBJ2-1	CATSSLASGGYNEQFF
TRBV29-1	TRBJ2-3	CSVEDSGVADTQYF
TRBV28	TRBJ1-5	CASSSRRVDQPQHF
TRBV5-4	TRBJ2-3	CASSTLSGGTTDTQYF
TRBV24-1	TRBJ2-7	CATSDTGPREQYF
TRBV9	TRBJ2-7	CASSVGGKGYEQYF
TRBV7-9	TRBJ2-3	CASSLVLAGETDTQYF
TRBV6-1	TRBJ2-3	CASSAWEVSTGDTQYF
TRBV4-1	TRBJ1-5	CASSYESGGRVNQPQHF
TRBV6-5	TRBJ2-5	CASSYRPGTGTETQYF
TRBV7-9	TRBJ2-5	CASSSPGVSQAKETQYF
TRBV28	TRBJ2-3	CASSIDREPISTDTQYF
TRBV12-3/TRBV12-4	TRBJ2-1	CASSSGDSLVNEQFF
TRBV5-1	TRBJ1-6	CASSLRLAGTNNSPLHF
TRBV9	TRBJ2-5	CASNFRGLWQETQYF
TRBV2	TRBJ2-1	CASSFFGTSGAYNEQFF